This paragraph covers one TCR beta chain sequence. This clone was counted a few times. Its antigen target is currently unknown. No base-level quality is on record; no much larger clone is a single base apart. The junction carries 11 bases between V and J, which are trimmed by 4 bases and 0 bases respectively. CDR1 and CDR2 are read off the germline V gene as KGHDR and SFDVKD. There are 15 amino acids in the CDR3, from cysteine to phenylalanine inclusive. Only the CDR3 DNA is retained, 45 bases long and in frame from the first base. These data originate in a study of blood T cell repertoires in COVID-19 (dated by TCRdb to 2020 to 2021). About the investigation overall: The collaborator samples originated in the United States, Italy and Spain and spanned the acute and convalescent phases of COVID-19. The sample metadata nearly always contained a de-identified subject ID, COVID-19 status, age in years and sex. The repertoires were released in a freely available public database meant as a resource for research on the immune response to SARS-CoV-2. Where available, HLA class I and class II types were obtained from metadata supplied by the sample provider rather than from assay-based typing. The material from the prospective study consisted of cDNA or gDNA derived from T cells, B-cell-depleted T cells, or PBMCs. Samples came from the ongoing ImmuneRACE study (first 160 participants) plus 1,254 subjects from 6 global collaborators. Deeply sampled blood TCRbeta repertoires from subjects exposed to, actively infected with, or recovered from COVID-19 were included in the dataset.

TCRbeta CDR3 regions were amplified from genomic DNA by means of the immunoSEQ Assay, a bias-controlled multiplex PCR. The original methods were these. Within the assay, amplification of reference gene primers was used to estimate how many nucleated cells each sample contained. Sequence reads were collapsed and filtered to measure the absolute abundance of every unique TCRbeta CDR3 rearrangement. For each sample, productive Simpson clonality was calculated by taking the square root of Simpson's diversity index across productive rearrangements. In its TCRdb copy, this immuneACCESS table keeps in-frame sequences only and misses some clones. Where compared with another copy, unresolved V genes explain less than half of these, and the others have no known cause. That table gives V, J and clone size, and the DNA gave D and trimming. The sample records 400,000 to 500,000 clones, 88% of which are singletons. The ten most abundant clones make up 1.5% to 2% of the sample.

The full study reports these points: How much clinical and demographic metadata was included differed by source and by participant, and the metadata was provided uncurated.

Participants in the prospective study were aged about 18 to 95 years, lived in 20 to 30 United States geographic areas, and enrolled through a virtual design. In the prospective study, cohorts were assigned on the basis of participant-reported clinical history obtained from a screening survey and a study questionnaire. For ImmuneRACE Cohort 3, a participant was defined as recovered based on two consecutive negative NP/OP PCR tests, clearance by a healthcare professional, or resolution of symptoms. In the prospective study, mobile phlebotomists collected whole blood, serum and a nasopharyngeal or oropharyngeal swab from each participant. Participants in the prospective study had the option to provide additional blood draws and questionnaires over a roughly 2-month period. Blood samples from the prospective study were shipped frozen or at room temperature prior to DNA extraction.

Input material: PBMCs or T cells enriched from blood (not recorded which). The chain employs TRBV24-1 and TRBJ1-2, and perhaps TRBD1 as D gene, on 6 matching bases. The sequence derives from a woman aged 40 to 50 who had recovered from COVID-19. Here the CDR3 is given as CATSEPGQPNYGYTF. The nucleotide sequence is given as TGTGCCACCAGTGAGCCGGGACAACCTAACTATGGCTACACCTTC.